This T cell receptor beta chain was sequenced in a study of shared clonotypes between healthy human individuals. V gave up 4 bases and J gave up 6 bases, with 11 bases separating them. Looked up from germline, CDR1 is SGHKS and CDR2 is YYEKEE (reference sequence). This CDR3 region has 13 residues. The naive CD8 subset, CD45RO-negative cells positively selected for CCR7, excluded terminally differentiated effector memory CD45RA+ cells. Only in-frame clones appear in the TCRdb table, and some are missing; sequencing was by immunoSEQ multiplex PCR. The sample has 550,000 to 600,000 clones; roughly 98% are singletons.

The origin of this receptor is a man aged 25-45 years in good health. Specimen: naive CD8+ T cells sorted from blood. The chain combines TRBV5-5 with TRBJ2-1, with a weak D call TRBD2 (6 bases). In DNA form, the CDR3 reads TGTGCCAGCAGCCTCGGGACTTTCAATGAGCAGTTCTTC. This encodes CASSLGTFNEQFF.